A selection of T cell receptor beta chains follows, all from one sample in a study of graft-versus-host responses after intestinal transplantation. These receptors have no identified antigens. Some clones are missing from TCRdb's copy, which holds only in-frame ones; the method was immunoSEQ multiplex PCR. The profile shows approximately 88,000 clones, about 90% of them singletons. The sequenced sample was unstimulated CD4+ T cells sorted from spleen or lymph node cells, obtained before intestinal transplant. Receptors were obtained from a human donor who received an intestinal transplant. CDR3s include the opening cysteine and the closing phenylalanine or tryptophan. Fields, in order: J gene, clone size, CDR3 length, D gene, V gene, CDR3 DNA, CDR3 protein. A D gene is named only where the DNA matches it firmly. Where a row states a size, it is once, few, many or the class of an expanded clone; other rows omit it.

TRBJ2-2 | NA | 12 | NA | TRBV7-3 | TGTGCCAGCAGCTTAACGTCGGGGGAGCTGTTTTTT | CASSLTSGELFF
TRBJ1-6 | NA | 16 | TRBD1 | TRBV9 | TGTGCCAGCAGCGCCGGACAGGGGGAATATAATTCACCCCTCCACTTT | CASSAGQGEYNSPLHF
TRBJ1-4 | NA | 13 | NA | TRBV5-4 | TGTGCCAGCAGCCGGGGGGAAAATGAAAAACTGTTTTTT | CASSRGENEKLFF
TRBJ2-7 | NA | 15 | TRBD1 | TRBV9 | TGTGCCGGCAGCGCAGGGGGTCCTAGCTCCTACGAGCAGTACTTC | CAGSAGGPSSYEQYF
TRBJ1-3 | once | 15 | NA | TRBV6-6 | TGTGCCAGCATGTCCCCCGTATTATCTGGAAACACCATATATTTT | CASMSPVLSGNTIYF
TRBJ2-7 | NA | 13 | NA | TRBV5-5 | TGTGCCAGCAGCTGGGGGGTCCTCTACGAGCAGTACTTC | CASSWGVLYEQYF
TRBJ1-4 | NA | 12 | NA | TRBV25-1 | TGTGCCAGCAGTGAAGACAGTGAAAAACTGTTTTTT | CASSEDSEKLFF
TRBJ2-3 | NA | 15 | TRBD1 | TRBV2 | TGTGCCAGCAGTGTTGACAGGGTTAGCACAGATACGCAGTATTTT | CASSVDRVSTDTQYF
TRBJ1-5 | NA | 17 | NA | TRBV4-1 | TGCGCCAGCAGCCAAGTGATCCTCTTAGAGGGTGGTTCGCCCCAGCATTTT | CASSQVILLEGGSPQHF
TRBJ1-3 | NA | 14 | NA | TRBV18 | TGTGCCAGCTCACCACGGGTCCAAGGGGACACCATATATTTT | CASSPRVQGDTIYF
TRBJ1-1 | NA | 14 | TRBD1 | TRBV29-1 | TGCAGCGCCCACCCGGACAGGGGGAACACTGAAGCTTTCTTT | CSAHPDRGNTEAFF
TRBJ1-1 | NA | 14 | NA | TRBV7-3 | TGTGCCAGCAGCTTGGACAGCATGAACACTGAAGCTTTCTTT | CASSLDSMNTEAFF
TRBJ1-5 | NA | 14 | NA | TRBV5-4 | TGTGCCAGCAGCTTGGAGGGGCACAATCAGCCCCAGCATTTT | CASSLEGHNQPQHF
TRBJ1-6 | NA | 13 | TRBD1 | TRBV10-2 | TGCGCCAGCAGCGGGACAGGGCGATCACCCCTCCACTTT | CASSGTGRSPLHF
TRBJ2-5 | NA | 14 | NA | TRBV5-1 | TGCGCCAGCAGCCCAACAGGGTCTCAAGAGACCCAGTACTTC | CASSPTGSQETQYF
TRBJ2-3 | NA | 16 | TRBD2 | TRBV23-1 | TGCGCCAGCAGTCTAAGAGCGGGGACGACCACAGATACGCAGTATTTT | CASSLRAGTTTDTQYF
TRBJ2-2 | NA | 14 | NA | TRBV7-3 | TGTGCCAGCAGCTTCCGCCGGGACTCCGGGGAGCTGTTTTTT | CASSFRRDSGELFF
TRBJ2-5 | NA | 11 | NA | TRBV20-1 | TGCAGTGCTAGCGAGGTTGAGACCCAGTACTTC | CSASEVETQYF
TRBJ2-7 | NA | 12 | NA | TRBV14 | TGTGCCAGCAGCCAAGTGGAGAACAGGGTGTACTTC | CASSQVENRVYF
TRBJ2-7 | NA | 13 | NA | TRBV7-2 | TGTGCCAGCAGCCCGGACAGAAACTACGAGCAGTACTTC | CASSPDRNYEQYF
TRBJ1-3 | NA | 15 | NA | TRBV6-6 | TGTGCCAGCAGTTACTCGGGGAGTTCTGGAAACACCATATATTTT | CASSYSGSSGNTIYF
TRBJ2-7 | NA | 14 | NA | TRBV19 | TGTGCCAGTAGTATGGGCCCGCTGGCCTACGAGCAGTACTTC | CASSMGPLAYEQYF
TRBJ2-1 | once | 14 | NA | TRBV11-1 | TGTGCCAGCAGCTTGGGCAGGGGAAGGAATGAGCAGTTCTTC | CASSLGRGRNEQFF
TRBJ2-2 | NA | 13 | NA | TRBV5-4 | TGTGCCAGCACCCCGTATAGTACCGGGGAGCTGTTTTTT | CASTPYSTGELFF
TRBJ1-1 | NA | 13 | NA | TRBV2 | TGTGCCAGCACCGGGACACGGAACACTGAAGCTTTCTTT | CASTGTRNTEAFF
TRBJ2-1 | NA | 14 | TRBD2 | TRBV6-5 | TGTGCCAGCATTTCTCGGGGGGCCTACAATGAGCAGTTCTTC | CASISRGAYNEQFF
TRBJ2-3 | NA | 15 | TRBD2 | TRBV7-9 | TGTGCCAGCAGCAAACTGGCGGGGGTACCAGATACGCAGTATTTT | CASSKLAGVPDTQYF
TRBJ1-2 | NA | 15 | TRBD1 | TRBV6-1 | TGTGCCAGCAGAGAAGGGACAGTCCTTAACTATGGCTACACCTTC | CASREGTVLNYGYTF
TRBJ2-3 | NA | 15 | TRBD2 | TRBV7-9 | TGTGCCAGCAGCTTAACTAGCGGGGGGACGGATACGCAGTATTTT | CASSLTSGGTDTQYF
TRBJ1-2 | NA | 11 | NA | TRBV20-1 | TGCAGTGCTAGACAGGGCTATGGCTACACCTTC | CSARQGYGYTF
TRBJ1-1 | NA | 12 | NA | TRBV5-1 | TGCGCCAGCAGCTTGGGACAGTTCGAAGCTTTCTTT | CASSLGQFEAFF
TRBJ1-5 | NA | 13 | NA | TRBV7-3 | TGTGCCAGCAGCTCAACTCCCGGTCAGCCCCAGCATTTT | CASSSTPGQPQHF
TRBJ2-7 | NA | 14 | NA | TRBV18 | TGTGCCAGCTCTCCACCGGGACTCGATTACGAGCAGTACTTC | CASSPPGLDYEQYF
TRBJ2-1 | NA | 15 | NA | TRBV5-1 | TGCGCCAGCAGCTTGGTGGGCCTGAGTTACAATGAGCAGTTCTTC | CASSLVGLSYNEQFF
TRBJ1-5 | NA | 15 | NA | TRBV7-9 | TGTGCCAGCAGCTCAAATGACAGGCTGGGTCAGCCCCAGCATTTT | CASSSNDRLGQPQHF
TRBJ2-7 | NA | 12 | NA | TRBV6-1 | TGTGCCAGCAGTTGGGAAGGGGTCGAGCAGTACTTC | CASSWEGVEQYF
TRBJ2-7 | NA | 11 | NA | TRBV6-6 | TGTGCCAGCACCCACTCCTACGAGCAGTACTTC | CASTHSYEQYF
TRBJ2-3 | NA | 19 | TRBD2 | TRBV13 | TGTGCCAGCAGCTTACGGGGAGGAAGCGGGGGGGCCAGGGCAGATACGCAGTATTTT | CASSLRGGSGGARADTQYF
TRBJ1-2 | NA | 14 | TRBD1 | TRBV7-9 | TGTGCCAGCACCTCCGGGACAGGGAACTATGGCTACACCTTC | CASTSGTGNYGYTF
TRBJ2-4 | NA | 14 | NA | TRBV5-1 | TGCGCCAGCAGCTTCGACAGAGCCAAAAACATTCAGTACTTC | CASSFDRAKNIQYF
TRBJ2-5 | NA | 15 | NA | TRBV5-6 | TGTGCCAGCAGCTTTAGTCTGACGGGGGTGGAGACCCAGTACTTC | CASSFSLTGVETQYF
TRBJ1-6 | NA | 14 | NA | TRBV4-2 | TGTGCCAGCAGCTCCACAAACACGAATTCACCCCTCCACTTT | CASSSTNTNSPLHF
TRBJ1-4 | NA | 14 | TRBD1 | TRBV27 | TGTGCCAGCAACCGACAGGGGAGGGGGGAAAAACTGTTTTTT | CASNRQGRGEKLFF
TRBJ1-3 | few | 14 | NA | TRBV5-8 | TGTGCCAGCAGCTTGGTGTTTCCAGGGGCCACCATATATTTT | CASSLVFPGATIYF
TRBJ2-5 | NA | 12 | NA | TRBV6-5 | TGTGCCAGCAGAACAGCCCAAGAGACCCAGTACTTC | CASRTAQETQYF
TRBJ2-7 | NA | 14 | NA | TRBV18 | TGTGCCAGCTCCCCCCCGGGAGCGACCTACGAGCAGTACTTC | CASSPPGATYEQYF
TRBJ1-2 | NA | 11 | NA | TRBV5-6 | TGTGCCAGCAGCACTAGAGACAGGTTCTTCTTC | CASSTRDRFFF
TRBJ2-2 | NA | 16 | NA | TRBV7-9 | TGTGCCAGCAGCAGCTATGAGGGGGGGAGCACCGGGGAGCTGTTTTTT | CASSSYEGGSTGELFF
TRBJ2-3 | NA | 15 | NA | TRBV7-2 | TGTGCCAGCAGCTTTGCGGGTCGGAACACAGATACGCAGTATTTT | CASSFAGRNTDTQYF
TRBJ1-2 | once | 14 | NA | TRBV21-1 | TGTGCCAGCAGCAAAGGAGTCGGGGGATGGGGCTACACCTTC | CASSKGVGGWGYTF
TRBJ2-5 | once | 16 | TRBD1 | TRBV6-5 | TGTGCCAGCAGTTTGGGGTCGGGACAGGGGGGAGAGACCCAGTACTTC | CASSLGSGQGGETQYF
TRBJ1-1 | NA | 15 | NA | TRBV7-9 | TGTGCCAGCAGCTTAGGGCAGGCTCTGGGCACTGAAGCTTTCTTT | CASSLGQALGTEAFF
TRBJ1-6 | NA | 15 | NA | TRBV7-8 | TGTGCCAGCAGCCTGCGGGACCAAGGACAAACACCCCTCCACTTT | CASSLRDQGQTPLHF
TRBJ2-6 | NA | 16 | TRBD2 | TRBV5-4 | TGTGCCAGCAGCGGCCGGACTAGCGTTGGGGCCAACGTCCTGACTTTC | CASSGRTSVGANVLTF
TRBJ1-2 | NA | 16 | NA | TRBV15 | TGTGCCACCAGCAGAGTTGGAGAGATAGCTAACTATGGCTACACCTTC | CATSRVGEIANYGYTF
TRBJ2-2 | NA | 14 | NA | TRBV14 | TGTGCCAGCAGCCGAGAGAGACCCAGGGGGGAGCTGTTTTTT | CASSRERPRGELFF
TRBJ2-7 | NA | 14 | NA | TRBV18 | TGTGCCAGCTCCCCCGGCGGCAACTTCTACGAGCAGTACTTC | CASSPGGNFYEQYF
TRBJ1-4 | NA | 15 | NA | TRBV6-5 | TGTGCCAGCAGTTACTCGGGGCTCAGGCGGGAAAAACTGTTTTTT | CASSYSGLRREKLFF
TRBJ1-3 | NA | 15 | NA | TRBV18 | TGTGCCAGCTCACCGTCGGACAGCTCTGGAAACACCATATATTTT | CASSPSDSSGNTIYF
TRBJ1-1 | NA | 15 | TRBD1 | TRBV7-9 | TGTGCCAGCAGCCCCCGGACAGGGGGACACGCTGAAGCTTTCTTT | CASSPRTGGHAEAFF